This T cell receptor beta chain was sequenced during a study of blood T cell repertoires in COVID-19 (dated by TCRdb to the early 2020s). Describing the broader study: The collaborator samples originated in the United States, Italy and Spain and spanned the acute and convalescent phases of COVID-19. Where HLA class I and class II types were available, the types were taken from metadata supplied by the sample provider, not from assay-based typing. Nearly every sample came with metadata listing a de-identified subject ID, COVID-19 status, age in years and sex. The prospective study material was composed of cDNA or gDNA derived from T cells, B-cell-depleted T cells, or PBMCs. The dataset comprised deeply sampled blood TCRbeta repertoires from subjects exposed to, actively infected with, or recovered from COVID-19. The repertoires were released in a freely available public database intended as a resource for research on the immune response to SARS-CoV-2. Samples came from the ongoing ImmuneRACE study (first 160 participants) plus 1,254 subjects from 6 global collaborators. The paper's findings and limits, for the study overall: Clinical and demographic metadata were provided uncurated, with the amount varying by source and participant.

Collaborating institutions collected whole blood in K2EDTA tubes following their own protocols. For TCRbeta analysis, collaborators shipped samples in one of three forms: frozen whole blood, isolated PBMCs, or DNA extracted from either of those sample types. The immunoSEQ Assay, a bias-controlled multiplex PCR, was used to amplify TCRbeta CDR3 regions from genomic DNA. The authors' analysis ran thus. Nucleated cell counts per sample were estimated from amplification of reference gene primers within the assay. To quantify the absolute abundance of each unique TCRbeta CDR3 rearrangement, sequence reads were collapsed and filtered. Productive Simpson clonality was computed per sample as the square root of Simpson's diversity index over productive rearrangements. TCRdb took over this immuneACCESS table, retaining in-frame rearrangements with V and J assigned. Such tables are incomplete; in checked studies, under half of the missing clones stem from an unresolved V gene, and the remainder is unexplained. V, J and clone size derive from that table, while D and trimming were established from the DNA sequence. In this sample the table shows around 180,000 clones, about 74% of which occur a single time. The ten largest clones represent about 3% of the sample.

Cut back by 0 bases and 1 base, the V and J ends lie 6 bases apart. The cysteine opens and the phenylalanine closes a CDR3 of 14 amino acids. Of the read, only the CDR3 DNA is kept; its 42 bases are in frame from base 1. The germline V gene encodes CDR1 LGHNA and CDR2 YSLEER. Notes on this clone: It has no known antigen specificity. Base qualities were left out, and no much larger clone turns up one base away.

The sequence was obtained from an elderly woman with acute or convalescent COVID-19. The material sequenced was peripheral blood. The chain is encoded by TRBV4-3 joined to TRBJ1-1, with no confidently assigned D gene. CDR3 reads: CASSQDEENTEAFF. The nucleotide sequence is given as TGCGCCAGCAGCCAAGATGAGGAGAACACTGAAGCTTTCTTT.